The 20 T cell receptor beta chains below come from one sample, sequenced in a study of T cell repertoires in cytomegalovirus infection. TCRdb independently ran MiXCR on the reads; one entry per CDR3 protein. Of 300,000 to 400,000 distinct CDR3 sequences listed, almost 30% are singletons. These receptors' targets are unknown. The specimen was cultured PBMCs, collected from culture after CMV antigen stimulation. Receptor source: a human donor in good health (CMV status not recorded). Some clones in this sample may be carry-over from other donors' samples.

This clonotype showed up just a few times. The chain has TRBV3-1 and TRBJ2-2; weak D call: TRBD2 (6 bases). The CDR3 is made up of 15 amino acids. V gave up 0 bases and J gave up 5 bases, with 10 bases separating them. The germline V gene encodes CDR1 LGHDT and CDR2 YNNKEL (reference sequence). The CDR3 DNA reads TGTGCCAGCAGCCAAGATTGGGGGAGGACCGGGGAGCTGTTTTTT. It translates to CASSQDWGRTGELFF.

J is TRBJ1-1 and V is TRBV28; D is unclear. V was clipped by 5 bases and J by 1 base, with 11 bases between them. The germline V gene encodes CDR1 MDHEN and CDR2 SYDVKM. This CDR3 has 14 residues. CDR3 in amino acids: CASSIYGQNTEAFF. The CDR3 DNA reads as TGTGCCAGCAGTATTTACGGGCAGAACACTGAAGCTTTCTTT.

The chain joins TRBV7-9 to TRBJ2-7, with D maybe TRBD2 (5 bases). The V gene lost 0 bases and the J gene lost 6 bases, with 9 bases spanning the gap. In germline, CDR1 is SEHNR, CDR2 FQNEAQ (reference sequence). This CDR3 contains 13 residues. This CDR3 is CASSLAEEAEQYF. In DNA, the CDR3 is TGTGCCAGCAGCTTAGCGGAGGAGGCCGAGCAGTACTTC.

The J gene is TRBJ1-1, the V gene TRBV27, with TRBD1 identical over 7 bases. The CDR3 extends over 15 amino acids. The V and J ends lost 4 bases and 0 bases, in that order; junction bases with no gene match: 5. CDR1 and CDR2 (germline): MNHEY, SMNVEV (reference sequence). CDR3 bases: TGTGCCAGCAGTTCCTGGACAGGCTTGAACACTGAAGCTTTCTTT. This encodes CASSSWTGLNTEAFF.

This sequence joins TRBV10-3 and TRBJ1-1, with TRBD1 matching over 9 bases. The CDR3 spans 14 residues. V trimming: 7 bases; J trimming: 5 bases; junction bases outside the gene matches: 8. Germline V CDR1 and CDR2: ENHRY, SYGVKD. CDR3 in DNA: TGTGCCATCAATAAACAGGGGGCAAATACTGAAGCTTTCTTT. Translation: CAINKQGANTEAFF.

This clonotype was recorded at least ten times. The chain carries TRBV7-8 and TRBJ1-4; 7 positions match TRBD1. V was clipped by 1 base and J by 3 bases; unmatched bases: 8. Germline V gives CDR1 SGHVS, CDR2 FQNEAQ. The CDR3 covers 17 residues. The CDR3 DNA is TGTGCCAGCAGCTTAGTGGACAGGCCGAGGGCTAATGAAAAACTGTTTTTT. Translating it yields CASSLVDRPRANEKLFF.

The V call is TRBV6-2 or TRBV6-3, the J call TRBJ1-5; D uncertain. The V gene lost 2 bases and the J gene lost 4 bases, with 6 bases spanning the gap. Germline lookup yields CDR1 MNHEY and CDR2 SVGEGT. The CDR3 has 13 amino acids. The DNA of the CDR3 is TGTGCCAGCAGTTACAGGATTAATCAGCCCCAGCATTTT. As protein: CASSYRINQPQHF.

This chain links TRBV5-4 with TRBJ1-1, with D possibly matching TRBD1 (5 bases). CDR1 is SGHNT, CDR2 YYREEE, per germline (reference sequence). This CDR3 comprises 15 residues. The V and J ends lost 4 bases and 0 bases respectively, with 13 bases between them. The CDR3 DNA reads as TGTGCCAGCAGCGGGTCGGGGCGTCTGAACACTGAAGCTTTCTTT. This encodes CASSGSGRLNTEAFF.

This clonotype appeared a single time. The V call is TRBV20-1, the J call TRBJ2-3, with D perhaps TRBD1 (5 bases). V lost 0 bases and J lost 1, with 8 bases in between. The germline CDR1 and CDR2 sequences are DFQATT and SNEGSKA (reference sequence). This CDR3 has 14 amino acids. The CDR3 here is CSARDVGGTDTQYF. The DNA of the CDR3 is TGCAGTGCTAGAGATGTAGGGGGCACAGATACGCAGTATTTT.

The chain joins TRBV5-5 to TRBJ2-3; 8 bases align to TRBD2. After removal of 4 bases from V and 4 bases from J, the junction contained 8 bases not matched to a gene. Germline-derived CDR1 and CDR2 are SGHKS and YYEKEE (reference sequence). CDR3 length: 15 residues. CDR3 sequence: CASSLSSGKADTQYF. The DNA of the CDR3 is TGTGCCAGCAGCCTTAGTAGCGGGAAGGCAGATACGCAGTATTTT. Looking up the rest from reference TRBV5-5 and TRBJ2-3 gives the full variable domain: DAGVTQSPTHLIKTRGQQVTLRCSPISGHKSVSWYQQVLGQGPQFIFQYYEKEERGRGNFPDRFSARQFPNYSSELNVNALLLGDSALYLCASSLSSGKADTQYFGPGTRLTVL.

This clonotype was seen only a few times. The DNA for the CDR3 is TGTGCCAGCAGCATCGGGACTAGCGGGAGGGCCTCCCGGGATGAGCAGTTCTTC. It encodes CASSIGTSGRASRDEQFF. The V gene is TRBV7-3, the J gene TRBJ2-1; 16 nucleotides line up with TRBD2. The CDR3 consists of 18 residues. The germline CDR1 and CDR2 sequences are SGHTA and FQGTGA. Trimming removed 5 bases from V and 8 bases from J; junction bases left unmatched: 12.

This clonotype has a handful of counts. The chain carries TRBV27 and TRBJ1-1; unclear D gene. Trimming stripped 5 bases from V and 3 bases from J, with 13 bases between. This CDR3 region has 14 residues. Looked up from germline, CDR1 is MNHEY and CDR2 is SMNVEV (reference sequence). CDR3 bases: TGTGCCAGCAGTCTGACGGGCAGGTACACTGAAGCTTTCTTT. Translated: CASSLTGRYTEAFF.

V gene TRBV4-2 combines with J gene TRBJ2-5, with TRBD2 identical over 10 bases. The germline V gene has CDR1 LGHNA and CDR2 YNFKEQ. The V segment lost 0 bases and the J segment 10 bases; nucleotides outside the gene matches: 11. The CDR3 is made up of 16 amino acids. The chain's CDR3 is CASSQDSGGRGLGQYF. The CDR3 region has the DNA TGTGCCAGCAGCCAAGATAGCGGGGGGCGAGGACTAGGCCAGTACTTC.

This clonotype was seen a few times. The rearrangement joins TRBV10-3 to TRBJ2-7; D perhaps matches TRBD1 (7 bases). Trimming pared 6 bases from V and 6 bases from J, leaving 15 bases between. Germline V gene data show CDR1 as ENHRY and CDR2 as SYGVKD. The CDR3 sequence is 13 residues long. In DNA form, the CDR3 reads TGTGCCATCAGCGATCCAGGGGGAGGCGAGCAGTACTTC. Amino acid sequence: CAISDPGGGEQYF.

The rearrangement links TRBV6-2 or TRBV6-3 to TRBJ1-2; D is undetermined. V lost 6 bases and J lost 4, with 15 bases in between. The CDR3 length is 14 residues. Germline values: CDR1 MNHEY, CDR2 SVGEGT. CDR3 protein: CASRPDMRPYGYTF. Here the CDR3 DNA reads TGTGCCAGCAGACCCGACATGCGACCCTATGGCTACACCTTC.

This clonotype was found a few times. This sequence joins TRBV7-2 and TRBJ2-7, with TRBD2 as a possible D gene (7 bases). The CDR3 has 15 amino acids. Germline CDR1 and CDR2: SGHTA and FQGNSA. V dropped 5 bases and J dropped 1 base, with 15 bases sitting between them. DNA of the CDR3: TGTGCCAGCAGCCCGGGGGGCCACCTTTCCTACGAGCAGTACTTC. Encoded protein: CASSPGGHLSYEQYF.

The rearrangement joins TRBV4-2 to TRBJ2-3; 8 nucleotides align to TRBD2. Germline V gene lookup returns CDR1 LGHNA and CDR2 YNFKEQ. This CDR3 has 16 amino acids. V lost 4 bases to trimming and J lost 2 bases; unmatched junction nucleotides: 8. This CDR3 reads CASSLTSAVTTDTQYF. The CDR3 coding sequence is TGTGCCAGCAGCCTGACTAGCGCAGTGACCACAGATACGCAGTATTTT.

The CDR3, as DNA: TGTGCCAGCAGCTTAAGGGGGCCCCAAGAGACCCAGTACTTC. Protein sequence: CASSLRGPQETQYF. The genes are TRBV7-9 and TRBJ2-5, with 7 nucleotides matching TRBD1. This CDR3 region has 14 residues. Germline CDR1 reads SEHNR; CDR2 reads FQNEAQ (reference sequence). J was trimmed by 1 base and V by 2 bases; bases with no gene match: 1.

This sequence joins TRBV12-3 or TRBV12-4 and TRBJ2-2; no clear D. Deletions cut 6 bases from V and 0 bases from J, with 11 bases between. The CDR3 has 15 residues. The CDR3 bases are TGTGCCAGCAGGGTGACACCCGCGAACACCGGGGAGCTGTTTTTT. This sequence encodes CASRVTPANTGELFF.

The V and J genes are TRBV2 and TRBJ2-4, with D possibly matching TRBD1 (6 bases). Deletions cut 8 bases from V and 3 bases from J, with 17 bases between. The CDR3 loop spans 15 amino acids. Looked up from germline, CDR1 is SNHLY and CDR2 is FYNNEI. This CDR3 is CASGPRGRVKNIQYF. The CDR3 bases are TGTGCCAGCGGCCCCAGGGGTCGCGTCAAAAACATTCAGTACTTC.